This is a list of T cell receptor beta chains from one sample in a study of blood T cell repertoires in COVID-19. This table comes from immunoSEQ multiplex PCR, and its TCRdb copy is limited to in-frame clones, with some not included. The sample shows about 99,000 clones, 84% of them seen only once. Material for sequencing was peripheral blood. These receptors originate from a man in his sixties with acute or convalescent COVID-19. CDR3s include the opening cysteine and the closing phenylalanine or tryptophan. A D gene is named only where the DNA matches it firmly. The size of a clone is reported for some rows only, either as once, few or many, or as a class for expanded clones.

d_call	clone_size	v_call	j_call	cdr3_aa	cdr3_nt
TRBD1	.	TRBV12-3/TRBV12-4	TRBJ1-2	CASSWTGDGYTF	TGTGCCAGCAGTTGGACAGGGGATGGCTACACCTTC
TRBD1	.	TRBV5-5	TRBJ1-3	CASSWGDRAAGNTIYF	TGTGCCAGCAGCTGGGGGGACAGGGCTGCTGGAAACACCATATATTTT
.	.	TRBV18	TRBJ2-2	CASSLAQGETGELFF	TGTGCCAGCTCACTCGCACAGGGAGAGACCGGGGAGCTGTTTTTT
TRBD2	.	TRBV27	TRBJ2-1	CASSLLASGSYNEQFF	TGTGCCAGCAGTTTATTGGCTAGCGGGAGTTACAATGAGCAGTTCTTC
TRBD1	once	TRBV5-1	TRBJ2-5	CASSEGQGEETQYF	TGCGCCAGCAGCGAGGGACAGGGGGAAGAGACCCAGTACTTC
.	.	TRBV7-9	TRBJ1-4	CASSPNRVATNEKLFF	TGTGCCAGCAGCCCGAACAGGGTAGCGACTAATGAAAAACTGTTTTTT
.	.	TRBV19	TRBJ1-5	CASSIRGGNQPQHF	TGTGCCAGTAGTATCCGGGGGGGAAATCAGCCCCAGCATTTT
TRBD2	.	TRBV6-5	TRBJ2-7	CASSFLAGPTLDF	TGTGCCAGCAGTTTTCTAGCGGGACCCACTCTTGACTTC
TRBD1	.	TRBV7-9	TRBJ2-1	CASRPGRTGGKFF	TGTGCCAGCAGACCTGGCCGGACAGGGGGGAAGTTCTTC
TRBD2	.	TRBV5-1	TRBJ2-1	CASSSGKGTSGTEEQFF	TGCGCCAGCAGCTCAGGGAAGGGGACTAGCGGGACGGAGGAGCAGTTCTTC
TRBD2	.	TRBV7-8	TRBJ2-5	CASSYSGGETQYF	TGTGCCAGCAGCTACTCGGGGGGGGAGACCCAGTACTTC
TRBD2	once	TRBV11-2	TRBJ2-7	CASSLPGTSGSYEQYF	TGTGCCAGCAGCTTACCCGGGACTAGCGGGAGTTACGAGCAGTACTTC
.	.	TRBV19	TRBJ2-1	CASSESTYNEQFF	TGTGCCAGTAGTGAGTCGACCTACAATGAGCAGTTCTTC
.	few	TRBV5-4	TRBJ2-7	CASSFRGADIYEQYF	TGTGCCAGCAGCTTTCGGGGGGCTGATATCTACGAGCAGTACTTC
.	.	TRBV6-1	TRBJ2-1	CASSDRQGWNEQFF	TGTGCCAGCAGTGACAGGCAGGGTTGGAATGAGCAGTTCTTC
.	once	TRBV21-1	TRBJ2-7	CASSNESSSYEQYF	TGTGCCAGCAGCAACGAGTCGAGCTCCTACGAGCAGTACTTC
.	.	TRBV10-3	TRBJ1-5	CAISSAAVNQPQHF	TGTGCCATCAGCAGTGCGGCAGTCAATCAGCCCCAGCATTTT
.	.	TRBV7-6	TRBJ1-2	CASSGFSKDGYTF	TGTGCCAGCAGCGGCTTTTCAAAAGATGGCTACACCTTC
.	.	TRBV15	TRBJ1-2	CATSRVLPAGLGNYGYTF	TGTGCCACCAGCAGAGTCCTTCCAGCGGGGTTAGGTAACTATGGCTACACCTTC
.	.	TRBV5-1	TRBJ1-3	CASSLGGSAGGNTIYF	TGCGCCAGCAGCTTGGGAGGTAGCGCGGGAGGAAACACCATATATTTT
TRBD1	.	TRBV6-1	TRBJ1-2	CASSGAGGTGAGYGYTF	TGTGCCAGCAGTGGTGCGGGCGGGACAGGCGCTGGCTATGGCTACACCTTC
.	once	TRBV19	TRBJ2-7	CASSGTSSYEQYF	TGTGCCAGTAGTGGTACTAGCTCCTACGAGCAGTACTTC
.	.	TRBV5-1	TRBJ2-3	CASSPDTYFTDTQYF	TGCGCCAGCAGCCCAGACACCTACTTCACAGATACGCAGTATTTT
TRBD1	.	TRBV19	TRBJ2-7	CASSISGTETYEQYF	TGTGCCAGTAGTATTTCCGGGACAGAGACCTACGAGCAGTACTTC
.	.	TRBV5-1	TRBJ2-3	CASSLELERPDTQYF	TGCGCCAGCAGCTTGGAACTAGAGAGGCCAGATACGCAGTATTTT
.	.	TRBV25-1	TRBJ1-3	CASSEYRGYSGNTIYF	TGTGCCAGCAGTGAATATCGGGGTTACTCTGGAAACACCATATATTTT
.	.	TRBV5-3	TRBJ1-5	CARSLAVAVNNQPQHF	TGTGCCAGAAGCTTGGCCGTCGCAGTAAACAATCAGCCCCAGCATTTT
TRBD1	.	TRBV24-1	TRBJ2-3	CATSGLDGTGRADTQYF	TGTGCCACCAGTGGCTTAGACGGGACAGGGAGGGCAGATACGCAGTATTTT
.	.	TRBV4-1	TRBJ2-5	CASSLTTLEETQYF	TGCGCCAGCAGCTTAACTACCCTGGAGGAGACCCAGTACTTC
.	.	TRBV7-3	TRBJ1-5	CASSLSRDTNQPQHF	TGTGCCAGCAGCTTAAGTCGGGACACCAATCAGCCCCAGCATTTT
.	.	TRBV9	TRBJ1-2	CASSVAWGGGYGYTF	TGTGCCAGCAGCGTAGCTTGGGGGGGCGGCTATGGCTACACCTTC
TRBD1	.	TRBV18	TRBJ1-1	CASSPRRQGQNTEAFF	TGTGCCAGCTCCCCCCGTAGACAGGGGCAGAACACTGAAGCTTTCTTT
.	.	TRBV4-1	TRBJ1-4	CASSQDPSATNEKLFF	TGCGCCAGCAGCCAAGATCCCAGTGCAACTAATGAAAAACTGTTTTTT
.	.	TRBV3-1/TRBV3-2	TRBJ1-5	CASSSRDTSNQPQHF	TGTGCCAGCAGCTCCCGGGACACTAGCAATCAGCCCCAGCATTTT
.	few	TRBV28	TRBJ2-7	CASSFLVLRELVVTYEQYF	TGTGCCAGCAGTTTCCTAGTCCTACGGGAGTTGGTTGTAACCTACGAGCAGTACTTC
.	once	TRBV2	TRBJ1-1	CASSEARGNTEAFF	TGTGCCAGCAGTGAAGCTAGGGGTAACACTGAAGCTTTCTTT
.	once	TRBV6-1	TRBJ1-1	CASSGTTKGLLSANTEAFF	TGTGCCAGCAGTGGGACTACGAAGGGGCTGCTTTCGGCCAACACTGAAGCTTTCTTT
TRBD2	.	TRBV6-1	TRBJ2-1	CASSELAGGASYNEQFF	TGTGCCAGCAGTGAACTAGCGGGAGGAGCATCCTACAATGAGCAGTTCTTC
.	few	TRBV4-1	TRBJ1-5	CASSQERSGFNQPQHF	TGCGCCAGCAGCCAAGAAAGGAGCGGATTCAATCAGCCCCAGCATTTT
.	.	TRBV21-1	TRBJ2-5	CARPHRAQETQYF	TGTGCCAGACCCCACAGGGCTCAAGAGACCCAGTACTTC
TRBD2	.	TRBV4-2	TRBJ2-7	CASSLERGPTYEQYF	TGTGCCAGCAGCCTTGAGCGGGGCCCCACCTACGAGCAGTACTTC
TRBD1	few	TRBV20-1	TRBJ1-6	CSASGTGNSPLHF	TGCAGTGCTAGTGGGACAGGGAATTCACCCCTCCACTTT
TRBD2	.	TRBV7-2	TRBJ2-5	CASSSQREAYQETQYF	TGTGCCAGCAGCTCACAGCGGGAGGCGTACCAAGAGACCCAGTACTTC
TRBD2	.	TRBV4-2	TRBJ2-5	CASSHLDLAEETQYF	TGTGCCAGCAGCCACCTCGACCTAGCGGAAGAGACCCAGTACTTC
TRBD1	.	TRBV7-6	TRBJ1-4	CASSQRQGANEKLFF	TGTGCCAGCAGCCAGAGACAGGGCGCGAATGAAAAACTGTTTTTT
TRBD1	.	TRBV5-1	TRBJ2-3	CATGAGTGGRTDTQYF	TGCGCCACCGGAGCCGGGACAGGGGGTAGAACAGATACGCAGTATTTT
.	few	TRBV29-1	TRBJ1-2	CSVLSGGDLGYTF	TGCAGCGTCCTCTCCGGGGGGGACCTTGGCTACACCTTC
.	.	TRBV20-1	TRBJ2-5	CSAHKETQYF	TGCAGTGCCCACAAAGAGACCCAGTACTTC
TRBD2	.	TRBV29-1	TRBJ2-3	CSVAAGGLGDTQYF	TGCAGCGTTGCTGCGGGAGGGCTTGGAGATACGCAGTATTTT
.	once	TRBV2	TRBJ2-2	CASLDTGELFF	TGTGCCAGCCTCGACACCGGGGAGCTGTTTTTT